The sample holds many counts of the clone carrying this T cell receptor (beta chain). Its antigen remains unknown. These data originate in a study of T cells after posttransplantation cyclophosphamide. Generated by immunoSEQ multiplex PCR, the TCRdb table keeps only in-frame clones and is missing some. The sample has tens of thousands of clones, none seen only once. General study results and limits: After PTCy, TRB diversity resembled that of CNI/methotrexate controls. Donor CD8+ memory clones often dominated recipient blood repertoires at later times. Skin or GI-infiltrating T cells shared few TRB sequences with blood.

V was pared by 3 bases and J by 1 base, with 10 bases between. The length of the CDR3 is 14 residues. Germline values: CDR1 SGHRS, CDR2 YFSETQ. The origin of this receptor is a man aged 35 to 55 in good health, CMV-negative, and a related stem cell transplant donor. The sequenced sample was PBMCs. This chain links TRBV5-1 with TRBJ1-1; D ambiguous. The CDR3 here is CASSSRGGNTEAFF. CDR3 bases: TGCGCCAGCAGCTCCCGGGGAGGGAACACTGAAGCTTTCTTT.